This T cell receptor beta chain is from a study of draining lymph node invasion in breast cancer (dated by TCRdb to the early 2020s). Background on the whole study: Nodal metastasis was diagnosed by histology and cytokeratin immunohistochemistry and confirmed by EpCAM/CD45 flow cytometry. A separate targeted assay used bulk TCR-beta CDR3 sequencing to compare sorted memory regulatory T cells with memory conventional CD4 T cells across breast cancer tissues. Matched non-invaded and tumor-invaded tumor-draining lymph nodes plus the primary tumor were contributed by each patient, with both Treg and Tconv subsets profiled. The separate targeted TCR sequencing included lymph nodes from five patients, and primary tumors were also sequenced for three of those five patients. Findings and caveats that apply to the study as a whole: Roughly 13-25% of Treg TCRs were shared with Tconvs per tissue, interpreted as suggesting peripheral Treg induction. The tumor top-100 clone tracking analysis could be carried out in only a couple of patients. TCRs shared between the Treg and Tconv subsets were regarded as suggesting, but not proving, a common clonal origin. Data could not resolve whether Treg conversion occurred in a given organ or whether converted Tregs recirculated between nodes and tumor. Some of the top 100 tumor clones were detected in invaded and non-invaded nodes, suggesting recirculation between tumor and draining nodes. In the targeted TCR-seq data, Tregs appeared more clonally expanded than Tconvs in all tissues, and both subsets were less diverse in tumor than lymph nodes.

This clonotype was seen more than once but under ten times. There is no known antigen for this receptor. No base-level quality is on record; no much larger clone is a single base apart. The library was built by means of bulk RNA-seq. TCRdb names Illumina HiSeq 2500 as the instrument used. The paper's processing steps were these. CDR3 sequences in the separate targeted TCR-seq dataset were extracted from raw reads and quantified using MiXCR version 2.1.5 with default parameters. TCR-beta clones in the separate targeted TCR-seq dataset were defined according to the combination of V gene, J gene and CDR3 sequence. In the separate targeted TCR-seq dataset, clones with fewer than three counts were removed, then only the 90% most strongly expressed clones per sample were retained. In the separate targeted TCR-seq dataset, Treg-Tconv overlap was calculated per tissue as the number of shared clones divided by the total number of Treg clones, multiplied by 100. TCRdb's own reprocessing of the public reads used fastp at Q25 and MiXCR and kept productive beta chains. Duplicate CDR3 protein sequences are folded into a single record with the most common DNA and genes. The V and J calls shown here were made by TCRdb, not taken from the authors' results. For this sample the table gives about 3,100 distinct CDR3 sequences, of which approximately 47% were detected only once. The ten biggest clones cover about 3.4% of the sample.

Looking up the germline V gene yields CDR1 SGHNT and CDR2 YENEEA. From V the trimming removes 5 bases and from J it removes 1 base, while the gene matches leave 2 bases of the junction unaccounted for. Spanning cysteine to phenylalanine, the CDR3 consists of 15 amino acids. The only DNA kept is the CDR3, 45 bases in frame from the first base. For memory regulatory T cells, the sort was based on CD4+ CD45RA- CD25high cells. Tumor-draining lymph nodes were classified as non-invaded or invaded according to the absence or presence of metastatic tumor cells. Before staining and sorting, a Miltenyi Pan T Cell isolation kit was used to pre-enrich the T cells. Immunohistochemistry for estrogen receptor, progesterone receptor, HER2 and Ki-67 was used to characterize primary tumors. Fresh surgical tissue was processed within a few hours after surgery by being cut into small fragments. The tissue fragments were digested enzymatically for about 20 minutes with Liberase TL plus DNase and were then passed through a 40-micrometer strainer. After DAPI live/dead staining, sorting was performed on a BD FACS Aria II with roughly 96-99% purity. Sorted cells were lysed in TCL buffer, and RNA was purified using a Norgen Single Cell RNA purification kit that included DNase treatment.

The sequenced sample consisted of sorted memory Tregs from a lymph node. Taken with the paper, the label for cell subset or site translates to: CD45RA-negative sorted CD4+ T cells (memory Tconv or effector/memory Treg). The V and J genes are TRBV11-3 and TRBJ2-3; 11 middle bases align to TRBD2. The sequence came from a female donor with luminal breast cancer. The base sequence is TGTGCCAGCAGCGCACTAGCGGGAGGCACAGATACGCAGTATTTT. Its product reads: CASSALAGGTDTQYF.